This note documents a single T cell receptor beta chain sequence. In the source study's methods: Counts of nucleated cells, estimated from reference gene primer amplification, were obtained. The repertoire was sequenced with immunoSEQ multiplex PCR; TCRdb's copy has only in-frame clones and lacks some. V, J and clone size are those of that table, while D and trimming were read from the DNA. In the table there are roughly 100,000 clones, about 80% of which are singletons. This sample was taken from a study of blood T cell repertoires in COVID-19. At the level of the study: T cells, B-cell-depleted T cells, or PBMCs provided the cDNA or gDNA that served as material.

Trimming left V 5 bases short and J 7 bases short, with 14 bases between. CDR3 length: 13 amino acids. The chain has TRBV12-3 or TRBV12-4 and TRBJ1-1; D gene uncertain. This TCR was recovered from a woman aged 55 to 70 with acute or convalescent COVID-19. The sample taken for sequencing was peripheral blood. The CDR3 here is CASSLRQVGEAFF. The CDR3 DNA reads as TGTGCCAGCAGTCTGAGACAAGTGGGTGAAGCTTTCTTT.